This entry lists 14 T cell receptor beta chains sequenced from one sample in a study of blood T cells in healthy people across ages. Then a second PCR, running about 6 to 11 cycles, was carried out with a sample-barcoded 5' primer and a J-beta primer mix. TCRdb redid the calling of the 5' RACE reads with MiXCR, one entry per CDR3 protein. The table shows fewer than 800,000 distinct CDR3 sequences, with 45% to 50% occurring only once. Input material: blood. Receptors originate from a woman aged 55-69 years in good health.

This clonotype was seen a few times. The gene calls are TRBV15 and TRBJ1-5, with unresolved D. This CDR3 region has 13 residues. Deletions cut 1 base from V and 3 bases from J, with 4 bases between. Germline CDR1 LNHNV, CDR2 YYDKDF (reference sequence). For the CDR3, the DNA is TGTGCCACCAGCAGAGGCATCAATCAGCCCCAGCATTTT. Translation gives CATSRGINQPQHF.

As DNA, the CDR3 is TGTGCCAGCAACTCCCCGGGTCTCTCCTACAATGAGCAGTTCTTC. This encodes CASNSPGLSYNEQFF. The rearrangement links TRBV27 to TRBJ2-1; D unresolved. The CDR3 is made up of 15 amino acids. Germline CDR1 and CDR2: MNHEY and SMNVEV (reference sequence). Trimming stripped 7 bases from V and 0 bases from J, with 13 bases between.

The V call is TRBV20-1, the J call TRBJ2-7; 11 bases match TRBD2. V was pared by 0 bases and J by 3 bases, with 4 bases of the junction left unmatched. The CDR3 sequence is 15 residues long. Per the germline V gene, CDR1 is DFQATT and CDR2 is SNEGSKA (reference sequence). This CDR3 reads CSARDTGLAVYEQYF. The CDR3 bases are TGCAGTGCTAGAGATACGGGACTAGCGGTCTACGAGCAGTACTTC.

The chain has TRBV14 and TRBJ2-1; 8 bases fit TRBD2. The CDR3 sequence is 17 residues long. The germline V gene encodes CDR1 SGHDN and CDR2 FVKESK. The ends lost 1 base at V and 0 bases at J; junction bases unmatched: 5. Here the CDR3 DNA reads TGTGCCAGCAGCCAAGGGTTCGGGAGGGCCTCCTACAATGAGCAGTTCTTC. Protein product: CASSQGFGRASYNEQFF.

The V call is TRBV6-2 or TRBV6-3, the J call TRBJ2-7; D is unclear. The tail of the sequence fits TRBJ2-4 better, so the J call may be wrong. CDR3 length: 15 amino acids. From germline, CDR1 is MNHEY and CDR2 SVGEGT. CDR3 nucleotides: TGTGCCAGCAGTTACTCGGCTTCGGGCAAAAACATTCAGTACTTC. It encodes CASSYSASGKNIQYF.

The V call is TRBV6-5, the J call TRBJ1-5; D is possibly TRBD1 (5 bases). CDR1 MNHEY and CDR2 SVGAGI come from the germline V gene. The length of the CDR3 is 14 residues. V was clipped by 6 bases and J by 3 bases, with 12 bases between them. CDR3 sequence (DNA): TGTGCCAGCAGCCTCGACAGTTACAATCAGCCCCAGCATTTT. This encodes CASSLDSYNQPQHF.

The rearrangement uses TRBV28 and TRBJ2-3, with D maybe TRBD1 (5 bases). CDR3 length: 15 amino acids. Trimming left V 4 bases short and J 1 base short, with 12 bases between. Germline lookup yields CDR1 MDHEN and CDR2 SYDVKM. This CDR3 reads CASSWARGGTDTQYF. CDR3 in DNA: TGTGCCAGCAGTTGGGCTAGGGGTGGCACAGATACGCAGTATTTT. The full variable domain, rest sourced from reference TRBV28 and TRBJ2-3, is DVKVTQSSRYLVKRTGEKVFLECVQDMDHENMFWYRQDPGLGLRLIYFSYDVKMKEKGDIPEGYSVSREKKERFSLILESASTNQTSMYLCASSWARGGTDTQYFGPGTRLTVL.

V and J are TRBV5-1 and TRBJ2-7; perhaps TRBD1 as D (5 bases). With 2 bases removed from V and 5 bases from J, the gap between germline ends came to 8 bases. The CDR3 consists of 12 residues. Germline CDR1 SGHRS, CDR2 YFSETQ. The CDR3 spells CASSFGADEQYF. In nucleotides, the CDR3 is TGCGCCAGCAGCTTTGGGGCCGACGAGCAGTACTTC.

A single count supports this clonotype. The V gene is TRBV12-3 or TRBV12-4, the J gene TRBJ2-2, with D tentatively TRBD1 or TRBD2 (5 bases each). The CDR3 is 15 amino acids. V gave up 5 bases and J gave up 5 bases, with 15 bases separating them. The CDR3 loop is CASSPRQGVTGELFF. The CDR3 nucleotides read TGTGCCAGCAGTCCCCGCCAGGGAGTAACCGGGGAGCTGTTTTTT.

This clonotype came up a few times. This rearrangement joins TRBV3-1 to TRBJ1-2; TRBD1 might be the D (6 bases). The V end was cut by 5 bases, the J end by 8 bases, with 18 bases between. Germline V gene sequence: CDR1 LGHDT, CDR2 YNNKEL (reference sequence). The length of the CDR3 is 14 residues. CDR3 amino acids: CASSKDSTYGGYTF. CDR3 DNA: TGTGCCAGCAGCAAGGACAGCACGTATGGGGGCTACACCTTC.

The rearrangement uses TRBV7-6 and TRBJ2-7, with 7 positions matching TRBD1. This CDR3 has 13 residues. Germline CDR1 and CDR2: SGHVS and FNYEAQ. J gave up 4 bases and V 4 bases, and 4 bases lay outside the gene matches. The CDR3 loop reads CASSSNRGYEQYF. The CDR3 nucleotides are TGTGCCAGCAGCTCCAACAGGGGTTACGAGCAGTACTTC.

The V call is TRBV29-1, the J call TRBJ2-2, with 7 bases aligning to TRBD1. Trimming removed 5 bases from V and 0 bases from J; junction bases left unmatched: 6. CDR1 SQVTM and CDR2 ANQGSEA come from the germline V gene. This CDR3 comprises 15 residues. The CDR3 coding sequence is TGCAGCGTTCAATCCGGGACAGCGAACACCGGGGAGCTGTTTTTT. It specifies CSVQSGTANTGELFF.

The chain carries TRBV14 and TRBJ2-7; D uncertain. Germline V gives CDR1 SGHDN, CDR2 FVKESK. This CDR3 comprises 15 residues. The ends were cut back, 0 bases at V and 1 base at J, with 10 bases in the middle. The CDR3, as DNA: TGTGCCAGCAGCCAAGAGGGCAGACCTTCCTACGAGCAGTACTTC. This translates into CASSQEGRPSYEQYF. The full variable domain, completed using reference TRBV14 and TRBJ2-7, is EAGVTQFPSHSVIEKGQTVTLRCDPISGHDNLYWYRRVMGKEIKFLLHFVKESKQDESGMPNNRFLAERTGGTYSTLKVQPAELEDSGVYFCASSQEGRPSYEQYFGPGTRLTVT.

This clonotype was observed a few times. CDR3 bases: TGTGCCAGCAGTCCTACACCACTCGACAGGGTAGGGAAGGCTTTCTTT. It encodes CASSPTPLDRVGKAFF. The J gene is TRBJ1-1, the V gene TRBV12-3 or TRBV12-4; 7 nucleotides line up with TRBD1. CDR3 length: 16 residues. The J segment lost 11 bases and the V segment lost 5 bases, leaving 20 bases of the junction unmatched.